This T cell receptor (beta chain) was captured in a study of blood T cell repertoires in COVID-19. Study-level information: Samples of COVID-19 (acute and convalescent) were obtained from the United States, Italy and Spain. T cells, B-cell-depleted T cells, or PBMCs supplied cDNA or gDNA.

Germline V gives CDR1 MDHEN, CDR2 SYDVKM. The CDR3 extends over 16 amino acids. V dropped 3 bases and J dropped 8; count of bases not matched to a gene: 8. In the authors' workflow: Estimates of nucleated cell counts were drawn from the amplification of reference gene primers. Profiling relied on immunoSEQ multiplex PCR, and the TCRdb table lists in-frame clones only, not all of them. D and trimming were read from the DNA, whereas the V and J calls and clone size are those reported in that table. The sample shows 88,000 or so clones, around 88% of them seen only once. The J gene is TRBJ1-4, the V gene TRBV28; 11 bases line up with TRBD1. Specimen: peripheral blood. This TCR derives from a man aged 60-69 years with acute or convalescent COVID-19. The CDR3 DNA reads TGTGCCAGCAGTTTTTCCGGGACAGGGGGTGTAGAAAAACTGTTTTTT. Translated: CASSFSGTGGVEKLFF.